This T cell receptor (beta chain) stems from a study of cytomegalovirus exposure and HLA in healthy donors. Overall study context: A prior study identified over 100 million unique TCR beta sequences from 200 million or so T cells. Broader study findings: Later work associated roughly 17,000 TCR beta sequences with HLA alleles at 0.05 false discovery rate. As a later analysis revealed, the rate of TCR association differed by HLA locus, with DRB1 most and HLA-C fewest.

At the time of sampling, donors were nominally healthy, though unrecorded immune exposures were likely. Amplification used 60 Vbeta primers and 13 Jbeta primers. The protocol was immunoSEQ multiplex PCR, while the TCRdb copy is restricted to in-frame clones and leaves out a portion. This table holds about 110,000 clones, around 80% found once. Notes on this clone: Its antigen remains unidentified.

Looked up from germline, CDR1 is SGDLS and CDR2 is YYNGEE. With 4 bases removed from V and 7 bases from J, the gap between germline ends came to 20 bases. This CDR3 is built from 15 residues. This clonotype originated in a man aged 25-45 years in good health and CMV-seropositive. The sample consisted of PBMCs. The J gene is TRBJ1-1, the V gene TRBV9, with a weak D call TRBD1 (5 bases). The CDR3 DNA reads as TGTGCCAGCAGCCTTACCTGGGGGGTGGGAAGTGAAGCTTTCTTT. Amino acids: CASSLTWGVGSEAFF.